A selection of T cell receptor beta chains follows, all from one sample in a study of shared clonotypes between healthy human individuals. Libraries were prepared by immunoSEQ multiplex PCR; TCRdb keeps only in-frame clonotypes and omits some of them. The table has roughly 2 million clones, about 95% seen once; the top ten hold 0.13%. The sequencing sample was made of naive CD4+ T cells sorted from blood. These receptor sequences come from a man between 18 and 29 years old in good health. CDR3s include the opening cysteine and the closing phenylalanine or tryptophan. The order of the fields is clone size, V gene, D gene, J gene, CDR3 DNA, CDR3 protein. The D gene is left open where the match is weak. Expanded clones get a size class; other rows say once, few or many, or leave the size out.

.,TRBV27,.,TRBJ2-4,TGTGCCAGCAGTATGAACTTAAGGGCCCTTACCAAAAACATTCAGTACTTC,CASSMNLRALTKNIQYF
.,TRBV10-3,.,TRBJ2-2,TGTGCCATCACCGAGGGTAGCCGTGGGGAGCTGTTTTTT,CAITEGSRGELFF
.,TRBV14,.,TRBJ1-1,TGTGCCAGCAGCCAAGAATTAGGTGGCCAATGGATAAAAGAAGCTTTCTTT,CASSQELGGQWIKEAFF
.,TRBV30,.,TRBJ1-6,TGTGCCTGGAGTGTAGGGGCCCGGGCCCTCCACTTT,CAWSVGARALHF
.,TRBV5-4,.,TRBJ2-1,TGTGCCAGCAGCTTCAGCAGCTCCTACAATGAGCAGTTCTTC,CASSFSSSYNEQFF
.,TRBV9,.,TRBJ2-1,TGTGCCAGCAGCCTAAACCCCAGCACGGGGTGGAATGAGCAGTTCTTC,CASSLNPSTGWNEQFF
once,TRBV5-6,TRBD1,TRBJ1-5,TGTGCCAGCAGCGAGACAGGGGGGAATCAGCCCCAGCATTTT,CASSETGGNQPQHF
.,TRBV11-2,.,TRBJ2-1,TGTGCCACCACACGTGGGGGGGCCAATGAGCAGTTCTTC,CATTRGGANEQFF
.,TRBV5-4,.,TRBJ2-5,TGTGCCAGCAGGCAGCGACTAGACCAAGAGACCCAGTACTTC,CASRQRLDQETQYF
.,TRBV5-6,.,TRBJ1-4,TGTGCCAGCAGCTACAGTGCAACTAATGAAAAACTGTTTTTT,CASSYSATNEKLFF
.,TRBV2,.,TRBJ2-1,TGTGCCAGCAGTCCCACCACCTACAATGAGCAGTTCTTC,CASSPTTYNEQFF
.,TRBV15,.,TRBJ2-4,TGTGCCACCAGCAGAGACTTGGGCCTGCAAAACATTCAGTACTTC,CATSRDLGLQNIQYF
.,TRBV2,TRBD1,TRBJ2-2,TGTGCCAGCAGGAAGGACAGGGGCGGCACCGGGGAGCTGTTTTTT,CASRKDRGGTGELFF
once,TRBV30,.,TRBJ1-1,TGTGCCTGGACCCGGGACTTTATGAACACTGAAGCTTTCTTT,CAWTRDFMNTEAFF
.,TRBV5-1,TRBD2,TRBJ2-5,TGCGCCAGCAGCTTTGGTTCTTCTAGCGGGACTCACGAGACCCAGTACTTC,CASSFGSSSGTHETQYF
.,TRBV5-1,.,TRBJ1-3,TGCGCCAGCCCCGTCAGGGGTTCATCTGGAAACACCATATATTTT,CASPVRGSSGNTIYF
.,TRBV5-8,TRBD1,TRBJ1-2,TGTGCCAGCAGCTTCAGGGGACAGGGGAATAATGGCTACACCTTC,CASSFRGQGNNGYTF
.,TRBV19,TRBD1,TRBJ1-2,TGTGCCAGTAGTTCCCAGGGGGCGTGGAGCTATGGCTACACCTTC,CASSSQGAWSYGYTF
.,TRBV7-2,.,TRBJ2-7,TGTGCCAGCAGCCAGGAGGGTCTCTACGAGCAGTACTTC,CASSQEGLYEQYF
.,TRBV18,TRBD1,TRBJ2-6,TGTGCCAGCTCTCAGGGACAGGGACTAAGCTCTGGGGCCAACGTCCTGACTTTC,CASSQGQGLSSGANVLTF
once,TRBV9,TRBD1,TRBJ2-5,TGTGCCAGCAGCCTGACGGGACAGGGGTGGGGAGAGACCCAGTACTTC,CASSLTGQGWGETQYF
.,TRBV4-3,.,TRBJ1-3,TGCGCCAGCAGCCAACAGGTTACCTCTGGAAACACCATATATTTT,CASSQQVTSGNTIYF
.,TRBV6-4,.,TRBJ2-7,TGTGCCAGCAGTGACTCGACGCGCTCGTCCTACGAGCAGTACTTC,CASSDSTRSSYEQYF
.,TRBV30,.,TRBJ1-6,TGTGCCTGGAGTGGAGAGGGGTTCCATAAATCACCCCTCCACTTT,CAWSGEGFHKSPLHF
.,TRBV7-9,.,TRBJ1-2,TGTGCCAGCAGCCGACCAGGGGTATACGGCTACACCTTC,CASSRPGVYGYTF
.,TRBV7-2,.,TRBJ2-2,TGTGCCAGCAGCTTATTGGAGAGCGGGGAGCTGTTTTTT,CASSLLESGELFF
.,TRBV7-2,.,TRBJ1-6,TGTGCCAGCAGCTTAGTCAGGGGTGGTTCACCCCTCCACTTT,CASSLVRGGSPLHF
.,TRBV11-2,TRBD2,TRBJ2-7,TGTGCCAGCAGCTTCCTAGCGGGGGTGACCTACGAGCAGTACTTC,CASSFLAGVTYEQYF
.,TRBV9,.,TRBJ2-7,TGTGCCAGCAGCGTAGTTGTGTGTGGAAGACCTAATGCCTACGAGCAGTACTTC,CASSVVVCGRPNAYEQYF
.,TRBV10-3,.,TRBJ1-1,TGTGCCATCAGAGGGACGGAGAACACTGAAGCTTTCTTT,CAIRGTENTEAFF
.,TRBV18,TRBD1,TRBJ1-2,TGTGCCAGCTCATCCTCGTCTACCGGGACAGGGTATGGCTACACCTTC,CASSSSSTGTGYGYTF
.,TRBV7-2,.,TRBJ2-1,TGTGCCAGCAGCTTAGCAACGAACCTTCGGGGGCAGTTCTTC,CASSLATNLRGQFF
.,TRBV11-3,TRBD1,TRBJ2-2,TGTGCCAGCAGTCCCAATTTAGGGACAGGGGGCACCGGGGAGCTGTTTTTT,CASSPNLGTGGTGELFF
.,TRBV27,.,TRBJ1-5,TGTGCCAGCAGTTTAGAGACAGGCCAGCCCCAGCATTTT,CASSLETGQPQHF
.,TRBV10-3,TRBD2,TRBJ2-2,TGTGCCATCAGTGGAGGGGCGGGAGTAGGCACCGGGGAGCTGTTTTTT,CAISGGAGVGTGELFF
once,TRBV18,.,TRBJ2-3,TGTGCCAGCTCATCAAACCCCTGGGGCTCTAGCACAGATACGCAGTATTTT,CASSSNPWGSSTDTQYF
.,TRBV7-6,TRBD2,TRBJ2-3,TGTGCCAGCAGCTTAGAACGCGGGAGTACGCAGTATTTT,CASSLERGSTQYF
.,TRBV6-1,.,TRBJ2-2,TGTGCCAGCAGTGTGGTAAAGGTCACCGGGGAGCTGTTTTTT,CASSVVKVTGELFF
.,TRBV6-1,.,TRBJ1-2,TGTGCCAGCAGCCAACTACAGGGTAGGGATGGCTACACCTTC,CASSQLQGRDGYTF
.,TRBV5-1,TRBD2,TRBJ2-5,TGCGCCAGCAGCCAACGGACTAGCGGGCCCCAAGAGACCCAGTACTTC,CASSQRTSGPQETQYF
.,TRBV4-2,TRBD1,TRBJ1-6,TGTGCCAGCAGCCAACTAACAGGGGCCGACTCACCCCTCCACTTT,CASSQLTGADSPLHF
.,TRBV5-4,.,TRBJ2-7,TGTGCCAGCAGCTTAACAGGGGGGGGCTACGAGCAGTACTTC,CASSLTGGGYEQYF
once,TRBV10-3,.,TRBJ1-1,TGTGCCATCAGCCTGACGGACACCAACACTGAAGCTTTCTTT,CAISLTDTNTEAFF
.,TRBV18,.,TRBJ2-6,TGTGCCAGCTCCTCACCGGACGCTCCTGGGGCCAACGTCCTGACTTTC,CASSSPDAPGANVLTF
.,TRBV10-2,TRBD1,TRBJ1-2,TGCGCCAGCAGTGACCCCGGGACAGGGGAGGTCGGAGGCTACACCTTC,CASSDPGTGEVGGYTF
.,TRBV5-6,.,TRBJ2-7,TGTGCCAGCAGAGGACAGAGCTCCTACGAGCAGTACTTC,CASRGQSSYEQYF
.,TRBV6-5,.,TRBJ2-7,TGTGCCAGCAGTCATAGCCTCTCCTACGAGCAGTACTTC,CASSHSLSYEQYF
.,TRBV11-2,.,TRBJ2-5,TGTGCCAGCAGCTTACAGGTCGACAGGCAAGAGACCCAGTACTTC,CASSLQVDRQETQYF
.,TRBV7-3,TRBD1,TRBJ1-3,TGTGCCAGCAGCTCACAGGGGGGATCTGGAAACACCATATATTTT,CASSSQGGSGNTIYF
.,TRBV12-5,TRBD1,TRBJ2-7,TGTGCTAGTGGTTGGACAGGGTGGGACGAGCAGTACTTC,CASGWTGWDEQYF
.,TRBV5-1,.,TRBJ2-7,TGCGCCAGCAGCTTGGCACATACGCTCTCCGAGCAGTACTTC,CASSLAHTLSEQYF